The 6 T cell receptor beta chains below were found in one sample sequenced in a study of blood T cell repertoires in COVID-19. This table comes from immunoSEQ multiplex PCR, and its TCRdb copy is limited to in-frame clones, with some not included. The sample has about 530,000 clones; roughly nine tenths are singletons. The source material was peripheral blood. The receptors stem from a woman between 50 and 59 years old with COVID-19, enrolled during active disease.

The rearrangement uses TRBV24-1 and TRBJ2-1; D gene unclear. V shed 2 bases and J shed 6 bases, with 16 bases lying between them. The CDR3 extends over 16 amino acids. Per germline, CDR1 KGHDR and CDR2 SFDVKD. CDR3 sequence reads: CATSDSLRQIGNEQFF. In nucleotides, the CDR3 is TGTGCCACCAGTGATTCCCTCCGTCAAATCGGCAATGAGCAGTTCTTC.

The CDR3 region is CASSLSRDRRVHGYTF. The CDR3 DNA sequence: TGTGCCAGCAGCCTCTCCCGGGACAGAAGGGTCCATGGCTACACCTTC. The gene calls are TRBV2 and TRBJ1-2, with TRBD1 identical over 7 bases. The germline CDR1 and CDR2 sequences are SNHLY and FYNNEI. V lost 6 bases to trimming and J lost 6 bases; unmatched junction nucleotides: 16. This CDR3 has 16 residues.

In this sample, this clone turned up once. The gene calls are TRBV3-1 (or the pseudogene TRBV3-2) and TRBJ2-3; TRBD2 agrees at 12 bases. Germline V CDR1 and CDR2: LGHDT, YNNKEL (reference sequence). J was trimmed by 3 bases and V by 4 bases; bases with no gene match: 8. The CDR3 is 17 residues long. For the CDR3, the DNA is TGTGCCAGCAGCCCTTGGACTAGCGGGGAGCCGACAGATACGCAGTATTTT. Translated, it gives CASSPWTSGEPTDTQYF.

The chain combines TRBV6-5 with TRBJ2-1; TRBD1 is a possible D gene (6 bases). The CDR3 contains 15 residues. From germline, CDR1 is MNHEY and CDR2 SVGAGI. Deletions cut 5 bases from V and 8 bases from J, with 19 bases between. The CDR3 DNA follows: TGTGCCAGCAGTAGGGGGTGGCCGGGCTTGGATGAGCAGTTCTTC. Encoded protein: CASSRGWPGLDEQFF.

This clone was observed a few times. This chain joins TRBV5-8 and TRBJ1-5; D perhaps matches TRBD1 (5 bases). V lost 2 bases to trimming and J lost 5 bases, with 11 bases between them. Germline CDR1 is SGHTS and CDR2 is YDEGEE. The CDR3 has 14 residues. The CDR3 loop is CASSFSSGDQPQHF. In nucleotides, the CDR3 is TGTGCCAGCAGCTTTTCCTCGGGGGATCAGCCCCAGCATTTT.

The chain has TRBV19 and TRBJ2-7; 10 bases fit TRBD1. There are 13 residues in the CDR3. V dropped 5 bases and J dropped 7; count of bases not matched to a gene: 5. The germline CDR1 and CDR2 sequences are LNHDA and SQIVND (reference sequence). CDR3 sequence (DNA): TGTGCCAGTAGTCGGGACAGGGGTGGGGAGCAGTACTTC. Translating it yields CASSRDRGGEQYF.